This paragraph reports one T cell receptor beta chain. The antigen is unknown. Quantitative 5'-RACE with molecular barcodes produced the TCR beta libraries. TCRdb passed the 5' RACE reads through MiXCR, listing each CDR3 protein once. This sample has roughly 200,000 distinct CDR3 sequences, with about a quarter found just once. The CDR3 length is 14 residues. V lost 1 base and J lost 8, with 15 bases in between. Per germline, CDR1 SQVTM and CDR2 ANQGSEA. These data originate in a study of CD8 T cells in ankylosing spondylitis. The study's findings and limits: Significant enrichment of disease-linked clones was reported in matched ankylosing spondylitis synovial fluid. Reactive arthritis synovial fluid and blood were previously reported to contain some motif variants.

Sequences were obtained from blood, either unsorted or a sorted T cell fraction (not recorded which). This TCR was recovered from a male donor with ankylosing spondylitis or in good health (not recorded which). V is TRBV29-1 and J is TRBJ2-1; D could derive from TRBD1 or TRBD2 (5 bases each). Written as DNA, the CDR3 is TGCAGCGTTGAAGCCAATCAGGGCGGGTATGAGCAGTTCTTC. Protein product: CSVEANQGGYEQFF.